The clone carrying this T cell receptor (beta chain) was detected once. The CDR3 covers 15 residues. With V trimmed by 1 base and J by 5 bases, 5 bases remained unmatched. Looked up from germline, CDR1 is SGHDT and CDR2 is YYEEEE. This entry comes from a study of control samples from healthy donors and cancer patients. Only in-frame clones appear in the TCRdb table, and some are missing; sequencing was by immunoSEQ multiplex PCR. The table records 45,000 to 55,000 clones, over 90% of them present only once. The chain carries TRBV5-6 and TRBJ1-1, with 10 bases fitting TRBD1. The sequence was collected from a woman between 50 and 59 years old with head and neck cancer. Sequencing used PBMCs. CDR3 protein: CASSLLRTGGTEAFF. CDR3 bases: TGTGCCAGCAGCTTGTTAAGGACAGGGGGGACTGAAGCTTTCTTT.